Below are 23 T cell receptor beta chains sequenced from a single sample in a study of long-term antiretroviral therapy in people with HIV. They ran version v3.0 of the immunoSEQ assay at survey level. Measured with immunoSEQ multiplex PCR; TCRdb has only the in-frame clones, and not every one. The sample consists of some 27,000 clones, around 77% of them appearing once. The sequencing used unsorted PBMCs, collected 2.1 years after starting antiretroviral therapy. These receptors all stem from a man between 25 and 39 years old with HIV.

The chain uses TRBV9 and TRBJ2-3; 11 bases match TRBD2. CDR1 is SGDLS, CDR2 YYNGEE, per germline. The junction had 15 bases not matched to a gene; V was cut back by 0 bases and J by 3 bases. The CDR3 extends over 20 amino acids. CDR3 loop: CASSVGPLAGGRDETDTQYF. DNA of the CDR3: TGTGCCAGCAGCGTAGGTCCGCTAGCGGGGGGCAGGGATGAGACAGATACGCAGTATTTT.

The chain combines TRBV7-6 with TRBJ1-4; D may be TRBD1 (5 bases). Trimming took off 5 bases at V and 7 bases at J, with 11 bases between the two ends. Germline CDR1 reads SGHVS; CDR2 reads FNYEAQ. This CDR3 region has 13 residues. CDR3 sequence: CASSHPRGEKLFF. CDR3 DNA sequence: TGTGCCAGCAGCCACCCTAGGGGTGAAAAACTGTTTTTT.

The rearrangement joins TRBV29-1 to TRBJ1-2; 9 bases align to TRBD1. Trimming took 7 bases from V and 6 from J; bases not matched to a gene: 3. Germline CDR1 is SQVTM and CDR2 is ANQGSEA. This CDR3 contains 11 residues. This CDR3 reads CSAWTGDGYTF. CDR3 sequence (DNA): TGCAGCGCATGGACAGGGGATGGCTACACCTTC.

V usage is TRBV5-1 and J usage is TRBJ1-4, with no clear D. In germline, CDR1 is SGHRS, CDR2 YFSETQ. V was shortened by 0 bases and J by 0 bases, with 24 bases between the two germline ends. The CDR3 length is 21 residues. CDR3 in DNA: TGCGCCAGCAGCTTGGAAGGCCGACGGGCCTTAACCGCGCCAACTAATGAAAAACTGTTTTTT. Translating it yields CASSLEGRRALTAPTNEKLFF. Together with reference TRBV5-1 and TRBJ1-4, the CDR3 gives the full variable domain: KAGVTQTPRYLIKTRGQQVTLSCSPISGHRSVSWYQQTPGQGLQFLFEYFSETQRNKGNFPGRFSGRQFSNSRSEMNVSTLELGDSALYLCASSLEGRRALTAPTNEKLFFGSGTQLSVL.

The chain uses TRBV6-6 and TRBJ2-7; D is tentatively TRBD1 or TRBD2 (6 bases each). Trimming cost V 8 bases and J 5 bases, with 16 bases left between them. The V gene's germline CDR1 is MNHNY and CDR2 SVGAGI (reference sequence). The CDR3 sequence is 13 residues long. The CDR3 region is CASQSRGRNEQYF. CDR3 in DNA: TGTGCCAGCCAGTCTCGGGGGCGGAACGAGCAGTACTTC.

V gene TRBV27 combines with J gene TRBJ2-5; TRBD2 matches at 9 bases. The length of the CDR3 is 16 residues. The V segment lost 6 bases and the J segment 0 bases; nucleotides outside the gene matches: 8. Germline CDR1 and CDR2: MNHEY and SMNVEV (reference sequence). CDR3 in amino acids: CASSYLTSGNQETQYF. For the CDR3, the DNA is TGTGCCAGCAGCTACCTGACTAGCGGAAACCAAGAGACCCAGTACTTC.

This clone was counted only a few times. This chain joins TRBV30 and TRBJ1-2, with D perhaps matching TRBD1 (6 bases). Germline CDR1 reads GTSNPN; CDR2 reads SVGIG (reference sequence). Trimming removed 2 bases from V and 4 bases from J, with 17 bases in between. The CDR3 has 15 residues. CDR3: CAWSPLLQGSYGYTF. The CDR3 DNA sequence: TGTGCCTGGAGTCCACTCCTCCAGGGGTCCTATGGCTACACCTTC. Variable domain in full (rest from reference TRBV30 and TRBJ1-2): SQTIHQWPATLVQPVGSPLSLECTVEGTSNPNLYWYRQAAGRGLQLLFYSVGIGQISSEVPQNLSASRPQDRQFILSSKKLLLSDSGFYLCAWSPLLQGSYGYTFGSGTRLTVV.

CDR3 nucleotide sequence: TGTGCCAGCAGTGCTAGGCTAGCCAAAAACATTCAGTACTTC. Translation: CASSARLAKNIQYF. This chain joins TRBV2 and TRBJ2-4; no definite D call. Germline values: CDR1 SNHLY, CDR2 FYNNEI. Trimming shortened V by 4 bases and J by 0 bases, and 7 bases separated the two germline ends. The length of the CDR3 is 14 residues.

In DNA form, the CDR3 reads TGCGCCAGCAGCTTAAGTGGGACTAGCACAGATACGCAGTATTTT. Translated, it gives CASSLSGTSTDTQYF. The chain combines TRBV5-1 with TRBJ2-3; a possible D gene is TRBD2 (6 bases). The CDR3 is 15 residues long. Trimming pared 2 bases from V and 0 bases from J, leaving 10 bases between. Germline CDR1 is SGHRS and CDR2 is YFSETQ.

This clone has more than one count but fewer than ten. The J gene is TRBJ2-7, the V gene TRBV2; 9 nucleotides match TRBD1. CDR1 SNHLY and CDR2 FYNNEI come from the germline V gene. The CDR3 has 15 residues. V dropped 6 bases and J dropped 2; count of bases not matched to a gene: 8. CDR3 nucleotide sequence: TGTGCCAGCAGCCCCCTCCGGACAGGGGCCTACGAGCAGTACTTC. Its translation: CASSPLRTGAYEQYF.

The chain is built from TRBV20-1 and TRBJ2-7, with no clear D. Germline CDR1 and CDR2: DFQATT and SNEGSKA (reference sequence). Trimming took 6 bases from V and 2 from J, leaving 8 bases between them. This CDR3 has 11 residues. CDR3 sequence: CSALDPYEQYF. In DNA form, the CDR3 reads TGCAGTGCCCTCGACCCCTACGAGCAGTACTTC.

The V call is TRBV11-1, the J call TRBJ1-1, with D perhaps matching TRBD1 (5 bases). CDR1 is SGHAT and CDR2 is FQDESV in the germline V gene (reference sequence). V lost 5 bases and J 5 bases, leaving 15 bases between the germline ends. The CDR3 consists of 14 residues. The CDR3 loop is CASSASGARTEAFF. In nucleotides, the CDR3 is TGTGCCAGCAGCGCATCCGGGGCGAGGACTGAAGCTTTCTTT.

V gene TRBV29-1 combines with J gene TRBJ2-5; D uncertain. Trimming stripped 6 bases from V and 1 base from J, with 9 bases between. Germline assignment: CDR1 SQVTM and CDR2 ANQGSEA. The length of the CDR3 is 12 residues. CDR3 DNA: TGCAGCGTCAACACGGCCCAAGAGACCCAGTACTTC. Its protein product is CSVNTAQETQYF.

V and J are TRBV19 and TRBJ1-5, with no clear D. V lost 7 bases to trimming and J lost 5 bases, with 15 bases between them. The CDR3 runs 14 residues. Germline-derived CDR1 and CDR2 are LNHDA and SQIVND (reference sequence). The CDR3 DNA sequence: TGTGCCAGTAACCCGGCCGGGTCATATCAGCCCCAGCATTTT. Translating gives CASNPAGSYQPQHF.

This clone appeared a single time. This chain links TRBV7-9 with TRBJ2-5; D is perhaps TRBD1 (6 bases). V lost 6 bases and J lost 4, with 18 bases in between. This CDR3 spans 15 amino acids. In germline, CDR1 is SEHNR, CDR2 FQNEAQ (reference sequence). The CDR3, as DNA: TGTGCCAGCAGTCCGTCACAGGGATCCCTAGAGACCCAGTACTTC. Its translation: CASSPSQGSLETQYF.

The gene calls are TRBV6-1 and TRBJ2-7; 9 nucleotides align to TRBD1. V was clipped by 8 bases and J by 6 bases; unmatched bases: 14. Germline V gene data show CDR1 as MNHNS and CDR2 as SASEGT. This CDR3 is 15 amino acids long. CDR3 protein: CASAPPGTGRLEQYF. DNA of the CDR3: TGTGCCAGCGCGCCCCCCGGGACAGGGCGGCTCGAGCAGTACTTC.

The chain employs TRBV5-6 and TRBJ2-2, with D perhaps TRBD2 (6 bases). V shed 0 bases and J shed 6 bases, with 18 bases lying between them. The CDR3 runs to 17 residues. CDR1 and CDR2 from the germline V gene are SGHDT and YYEEEE. Here the CDR3 reads CASSLAGVVGDAGELFF. CDR3 coding DNA: TGTGCCAGCAGCTTGGCGGGGGTTGTAGGGGACGCCGGGGAGCTGTTTTTT.

This chain joins TRBV10-3 and TRBJ2-2, with a possible D match to TRBD1 (6 bases). V lost 6 bases to trimming and J lost 0 bases, with 14 bases between them. CDR3 length equals 16 residues. Germline V gene sequence: CDR1 ENHRY, CDR2 SYGVKD. The CDR3 nucleotides are TGTGCCATCAGCCTGGGGGCCGGACCGAACACCGGGGAGCTGTTTTTT. This translates into CAISLGAGPNTGELFF.

This chain connects TRBV11-2 to TRBJ2-5, with a tentative D call TRBD2 (6 bases). CDR1 is SGHAT and CDR2 is FQNNGV in the germline V gene. CDR3 length equals 13 residues. Trimming removed 3 bases at V and 7 bases at J, with 12 bases between. CDR3 nucleotides: TGTGCCAGCAGCTTCACGGGGGTTGGGACCCAGTACTTC. Protein product: CASSFTGVGTQYF. Filled out from reference TRBV11-2 and TRBJ2-5, the complete variable domain reads EAGVAQSPRYKIIEKRQSVAFWCNPISGHATLYWYQQILGQGPKLLIQFQNNGVVDDSQLPKDRFSAERLKGVDSTLKIQPAKLEDSAVYLCASSFTGVGTQYFGPGTRLLVL.

J is TRBJ2-5 and V is TRBV5-6; 9 bases are a match to TRBD2. Germline assignment: CDR1 SGHDT and CDR2 YYEEEE. This CDR3 spans 13 amino acids. The V gene end was trimmed by 4 bases and the J gene end by 7 bases; junction bases not matched to a gene: 5. CDR3 residues: CASSPDSGRTQYF. CDR3 bases: TGTGCCAGCAGCCCGGATAGCGGGAGGACCCAGTACTTC.

The V and J genes are TRBV7-6 and TRBJ2-3; a possible D gene is TRBD2 (5 bases). The V gene lost 2 bases and the J gene lost 2 bases, with 11 bases spanning the gap. Per the germline V gene, CDR1 is SGHVS and CDR2 is FNYEAQ. CDR3 size: 15 residues. The CDR3 DNA is TGTGCCAGCAGCTTACGTTATCGGGACACAGATACGCAGTATTTT. Protein: CASSLRYRDTDTQYF.

The V call is TRBV18, the J call TRBJ2-6; 7 bases fit TRBD1. Germline V CDR1 and CDR2: KGHSH, LQKENI. The V gene end was trimmed by 1 base and the J gene end by 2 bases; junction bases not matched to a gene: 5. The length of the CDR3 is 17 residues. The CDR3 spells CASSPQGAMAGANVLTF. Written as DNA, the CDR3 is TGTGCCAGCTCACCACAGGGGGCGATGGCTGGGGCCAACGTCCTGACTTTC.

The chain combines TRBV7-8 with TRBJ1-3; D may be TRBD1 (5 bases). Germline V CDR1 and CDR2: SGHVS, FQNEAQ. The CDR3 totals 16 residues. The V and J ends lost 2 bases and 0 bases respectively, with 11 bases between them. The CDR3 DNA follows: TGTGCCAGCAGCTTATACAAGGGGCTCTCTGGAAACACCATATATTTT. Translated: CASSLYKGLSGNTIYF.